Listed below are T cell receptor beta chains from one sample, sequenced in a study of T cells after yellow fever vaccination. One entry per CDR3 protein, called by TCRdb with MiXCR from the 5' RACE reads. The top ten hold 2.5% to 3.5% of the sample, which has 300,000 to 400,000 distinct CDR3 sequences, around an eighth seen once. Sequences were derived from CD4+ T cells sorted from PBMCs, sampled 15 days after the yellow fever booster vaccination. These receptors all come from a man between 18 and 29 years old who received the YFV17D yellow fever vaccine. The conserved cysteine and the conserved F or W are not part of the CDR3 here. The order of the fields is V gene, J gene, CDR3 protein.

TRBV7-2	TRBJ1-1	ASSQQSGTEAF
TRBV18	TRBJ2-5	ASSPLTTGGTGTQY
TRBV6-2/TRBV6-3	TRBJ2-7	ASCSGAPSSEQY
TRBV7-8	TRBJ1-1	ASSPRRGGALNTEAF
TRBV20-1	TRBJ1-1	SARVEGSTEAF
TRBV28	TRBJ2-2	ASSTPGVGTGELF
TRBV29-1	TRBJ1-1	SVVGAGGHTEAF
TRBV19	TRBJ2-7	ASSGRDPTYEQY
TRBV12-3/TRBV12-4	TRBJ1-6	ASSLKAWNSPLH
TRBV12-3/TRBV12-4	TRBJ2-3	ASSLQTSSDTQY
TRBV20-1	TRBJ2-5	SARGTAKETQY
TRBV4-3	TRBJ1-5	ASSQDLGKYQPQH
TRBV6-5	TRBJ1-3	ASSYMANSGNTIY
TRBV6-6	TRBJ1-4	ASTQSGRMSEKLF
TRBV12-3/TRBV12-4	TRBJ1-5	ASSVNRVSNQPQH
TRBV28	TRBJ2-1	ASSPPASNEQF
TRBV5-1	TRBJ2-2	ASRTGTTVAGELF
TRBV12-3/TRBV12-4	TRBJ2-5	ASSLQGGPETQY
TRBV4-3	TRBJ2-3	ASSPIAGGFTDTQY
TRBV20-1	TRBJ2-5	SAPQLARRETQY
TRBV2	TRBJ2-5	ASSGSMVRGGTQY
TRBV7-9	TRBJ1-1	ASSVTQNTEAF
TRBV6-6	TRBJ1-1	ASRRREGRNTEAF
TRBV6-1	TRBJ2-4	ASSPQGQEGPH
TRBV3-1	TRBJ1-3	ASSQIGTLHSGNTIY
TRBV27	TRBJ1-1	ASSFGHHAEAF
TRBV7-3	TRBJ2-3	ASSSPGGPQITQY
TRBV2	TRBJ2-3	ASRGPGTMVGMYRDTQY
TRBV7-2	TRBJ2-2	ASSSGGDTGELF
TRBV27	TRBJ2-7	ASRWTGVGEQY
TRBV6-2/TRBV6-3	TRBJ1-5	ASSSYEGGLGSNQPQH
TRBV12-3/TRBV12-4	TRBJ2-2	ASSLRGTGELF
TRBV7-6	TRBJ1-5	ASSPQAGAGQPQH
TRBV15	TRBJ2-5	ATSRDVETQY
TRBV15	TRBJ1-5	ATSRDMGTQH
TRBV29-1	TRBJ1-2	SVGGFGYT
TRBV4-3	TRBJ1-5	ASSQDPSGRTNQPQH
TRBV10-3	TRBJ1-1	ANAASGTEAF
TRBV7-7	TRBJ2-2	ASSFDPAGELF
TRBV7-2	TRBJ2-3	ASRRQGVTDTQY
TRBV24-1	TRBJ1-2	ATSDTGTGAYGYT
TRBV20-1	TRBJ2-5	SARDGQGNQETQY
TRBV7-2	TRBJ2-7	ASSLGYAGQY
TRBV6-1	TRBJ2-1	ASRWAGSSYNEQF
TRBV20-1	TRBJ1-5	SARPHSPSNQPQH
TRBV15	TRBJ1-1	ATSRDVEGAF
TRBV7-2	TRBJ2-5	ASSLLRGTQETQY
TRBV7-2	TRBJ2-3	ASRSGGTDTQY
TRBV6-5	TRBJ2-2	ASSYQGPGTGELF
TRBV10-3	TRBJ1-3	ATQSYSGNTIY
TRBV20-1	TRBJ1-2	SARRDRGNYGYT
TRBV5-1	TRBJ1-2	ASSFDGTNYGYT
TRBV5-1	TRBJ2-1	ASTMGLPAYNEQF
TRBV20-1	TRBJ1-5	SAYIRGLSNQPQH
TRBV4-1	TRBJ2-5	ASSHMGSQETQY